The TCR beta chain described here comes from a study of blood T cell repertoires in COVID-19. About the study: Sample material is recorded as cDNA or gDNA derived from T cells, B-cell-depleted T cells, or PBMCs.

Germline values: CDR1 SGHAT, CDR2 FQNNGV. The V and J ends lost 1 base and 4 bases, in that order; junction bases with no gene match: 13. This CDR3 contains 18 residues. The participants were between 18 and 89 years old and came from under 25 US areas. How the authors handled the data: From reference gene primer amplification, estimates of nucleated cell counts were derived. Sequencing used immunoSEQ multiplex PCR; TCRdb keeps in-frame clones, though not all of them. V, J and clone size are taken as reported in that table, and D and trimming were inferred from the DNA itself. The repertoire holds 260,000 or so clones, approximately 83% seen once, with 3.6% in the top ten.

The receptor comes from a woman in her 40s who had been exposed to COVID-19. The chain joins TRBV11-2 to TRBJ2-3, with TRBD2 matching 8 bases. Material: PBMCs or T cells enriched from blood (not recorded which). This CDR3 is CASSLAPFGAGESDTQYF. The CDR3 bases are TGTGCCAGCAGCTTAGCCCCGTTTGGAGCGGGGGAATCAGATACGCAGTATTTT.